A single TCR beta chain is shown here with its context. This clone was counted a few times. Its antigen remains undetermined. It has no much larger one-base neighbor in the sample; base qualities were not kept. This sample is drawn from a study of OX40 agonist ivuxolimab in advanced cancers. For the wider study: Ivuxolimab, which targeted the costimulatory receptor OX40 (CD134), was an agonistic, fully human IgG2 monoclonal antibody. Intravenous ivuxolimab was administered to patients every 2 weeks at six dose levels: 0.01, 0.1, 0.3, 1.5, 3 and 10 mg/kg. Of the roughly 52 dose-escalation patients, hepatocellular carcinoma was present in approximately 20, melanoma in approximately 15, renal cell carcinoma in 9 and head and neck cancer in 9. In the dose-escalation cohort, roughly 82% of patients were male, and the mean age was 60 years with a range of about 20 to 80. Patients were allowed to have had prior anti-PD-1, anti-PD-L1 or anti-CTLA-4 therapy, and 40% of the dose-escalation patients had previously received checkpoint inhibitors. Three dose-escalation patients achieved partial responses, one with hepatocellular carcinoma and two with cutaneous melanoma. Peripheral TCRbeta sequencing was intended to test whether TCR sequence diversity was altered and clonal T-cell expansion was caused by ivuxolimab. The paper covers the monotherapy dose-escalation part of the phase I ivuxolimab trial, which included N of about 56 patients. Broad study findings and their caveats: After ivuxolimab, CD8+ T cells had more expanded clones than CD4+ T cells on average. At doses of 0.1 to 3.0 mg/kg, clonal expansion of both CD4+ and CD8+ T cells in blood was seen between baseline and week 6. In the 0.1-3.0 mg/kg groups, partial responders had among the lowest normalized peripheral clonal expansion, particularly in CD8+ T cells. The antigen specificity of the peripheral T cells that underwent clonal expansion was not determined. Low levels of normalized T-cell clonal expansion were also seen in some patients who did not respond.

For sequencing of the TCRbeta CDR3 region, genomic DNA was extracted from the sorted cells. The immunoSEQ Assay was used to sequence the TCRbeta CDR3 regions. As stored in TCRdb, this immuneACCESS dataset retains in-frame rearrangements with V and J assigned. A fraction of the clones does not appear; measured against another copy, unresolved V genes explain less than half of the discrepancy, and the remainder lacks a known reason. The sample table holds tens of thousands of clones, of which 80% were seen once. 4% to 6% of the sample is taken by the ten largest. Patients with autoimmune disease history or receiving systemic immunosuppression were excluded from the trial. In every dose cohort, peripheral blood was drawn for TCR sequencing at baseline, cycle 4 day 1, and cycle 7 day 1. Samples came from an open-label, multicenter, first-in-human phase I dose-escalation trial of ivuxolimab. Adults with locally advanced or metastatic melanoma, renal cell, hepatocellular, or head and neck squamous cell carcinoma were enrolled in the trial. Before TCR sequencing, CD4+ T cells and CD8+ T cells from peripheral blood were sorted into separate populations.

The CDR3 goes from the cysteine to the phenylalanine over 13 residues. This entry keeps only the CDR3 DNA: 39 bases, framed from base 1. The germline V gene encodes CDR1 LGHNA and CDR2 YNFKEQ. The V end loses 2 bases and the J end loses 2 bases, and a stretch of 7 bases separates them. The chain links TRBV4-2 with TRBJ2-7; the D gene lacks a confident call. This specimen was CD4+ or CD8+ T cells sorted from blood, taken in a trial of the OX40 agonist ivuxolimab. The source of this sequence is an adult with an advanced solid tumor such as melanoma, head and neck, liver or kidney cancer. In nucleotide form, the sequence is TGTGCCAGCAGCCAAACTACAGCCTACGAGCAGTACTTC. Its amino acids are CASSQTTAYEQYF.